The 20 T cell receptor beta chains below were found in one sample sequenced in a study of CD8 T cells in ankylosing spondylitis. TCRdb re-derived calls from the 5' RACE reads in MiXCR, one entry per CDR3 protein. The sample contains 110,000 to 150,000 distinct CDR3 sequences, roughly 8.3% of which appear only once. Sequencing was carried out using synovial fluid, either unsorted or a sorted T cell fraction (not recorded which). The receptors originated from a male donor with ankylosing spondylitis.

This chain uses TRBV5-6 with TRBJ1-5, with TRBD1 as a possible D gene (5 bases). Trimming stripped 4 bases from V and 5 bases from J, with 16 bases between. The length of the CDR3 is 15 residues. Per germline, CDR1 SGHDT and CDR2 YYEEEE. The CDR3 coding sequence is TGTGCCAGCAGCGCGACCGGGGCTACTTATCAGCCCCAGCATTTT. Residues: CASSATGATYQPQHF.

Note on this clonotype: One base away lies a much larger clone, so this may be a sequencing read error. The chain couples TRBV3-1 to TRBJ2-7; TRBD2 might be the D (6 bases). Deletions cut 1 base from V and 9 bases from J, with 10 bases between. Germline-derived CDR1 and CDR2 are LGHDT and YNNKEL (reference sequence). The CDR3 runs to 12 residues. The DNA for the CDR3 is TGTGCCAGCAGCCAAGTCGGGAGTTGGCAGTACTTC. Translated: CASSQVGSWQYF.

This clonotype has just a few counts. The V and J genes are TRBV7-8 and TRBJ1-2; TRBD1 is a possible D gene (6 bases). Germline CDR1 is SGHVS and CDR2 is FQNEAQ. V dropped 1 base and J dropped 7 bases, with 7 bases sitting between them. The CDR3 extends over 12 amino acids. In nucleotides, the CDR3 is TGTGCCAGCAGCTTAGTGGGGGCTGGCTACACCTTC. It specifies CASSLVGAGYTF.

This clonotype was seen more than once but under ten times. The chain carries TRBV5-6 and TRBJ2-3; a possible D gene is TRBD2 (6 bases). CDR1 and CDR2 from the germline V gene are SGHDT and YYEEEE. V was clipped by 2 bases and J by 6 bases, with 13 bases between them. The CDR3 spans 14 residues. CDR3 nucleotide sequence: TGTGCCAGCAGCTTCGGGACTGAGTTCGATACGCAGTATTTT. It translates to CASSFGTEFDTQYF.

This clonotype was observed at least ten times. This CDR3 reads CASSLMTGFGNTIYF. CDR3 nucleotides: TGTGCCAGCAGCTTAATGACAGGGTTCGGAAACACCATATATTTT. The V call is TRBV7-2, the J call TRBJ1-3, with TRBD1 matching 7 bases. Germline V gene sequence: CDR1 SGHTA, CDR2 FQGNSA. The CDR3 length is 15 residues. Trimming took 2 bases from V and 4 from J; bases not matched to a gene: 5.

This clonotype was recorded many times. The chain employs TRBV28 and TRBJ2-7, with 8 bases identical to TRBD2. Germline CDR1 is MDHEN and CDR2 is SYDVKM. This CDR3 is 14 amino acids long. Losses at the gene ends were 6 bases for V and 4 bases for J; bases not matched to a gene: 8. CDR3 DNA sequence: TGTGCCAGCAGGGGACTAGGTCGTATGTACGAGCAGTACTTC. Translation gives CASRGLGRMYEQYF.

This clonotype was counted ten times or more. The chain links TRBV24-1 to TRBJ2-1; TRBD2 matches 8 bases. Germline-derived CDR1 and CDR2 are KGHDR and SFDVKD. Trimming took 9 bases from V and 4 from J; bases not matched to a gene: 7. The CDR3 totals 14 residues. The CDR3 sequence is CATSTGGAYNEQFF. The CDR3 DNA follows: TGTGCCACCTCCACCGGGGGGGCGTACAATGAGCAGTTCTTC.

The chain recombines TRBV18 with TRBJ2-7, with D hard to call. V was clipped by 3 bases and J by 6 bases, with 15 bases between them. This CDR3 has 14 amino acids. The germline CDR1 and CDR2 sequences are KGHSH and LQKENI. This chain's CDR3 is CASSPPHGWGEQYF. CDR3 coding DNA: TGTGCCAGCTCACCGCCGCACGGGTGGGGCGAGCAGTACTTC.

This clonotype was counted many times. This chain connects TRBV4-2 to TRBJ2-1; D perhaps matches TRBD2 (5 bases). The germline V and J ends were trimmed by 3 bases and 5 bases, with 11 bases remaining between them. Germline V CDR1 and CDR2: LGHNA, YNFKEQ. The CDR3 has 14 residues. CDR3 sequence reads: CASSHRGLDNEQFF. The CDR3 DNA reads TGTGCCAGCAGCCACCGCGGACTGGACAATGAGCAGTTCTTC.

In its sample, this clonotype was seen many times. The chain combines TRBV7-9 with TRBJ1-1; tentative D call: TRBD1 (6 bases). CDR1 is SEHNR, CDR2 FQNEAQ, per germline (reference sequence). The germline V and J ends were trimmed by 2 bases and 0 bases, with 10 bases remaining between them. The CDR3 spans 15 residues. The CDR3, as DNA: TGTGCCAGCAGCTTAACAGGGAGAATGAACACTGAAGCTTTCTTT. It encodes CASSLTGRMNTEAFF.

Notes on this clonotype: Just one base apart from a much larger clone, this may be a read error. The rearrangement links TRBV27 to TRBJ1-2; perhaps TRBD1 as D (6 bases). Germline V CDR1 and CDR2: MNHEY, SMNVEV (reference sequence). This CDR3 is built from 13 residues. Here the CDR3 reads CDSSLQGGYGYTF. The CDR3 nucleotides are TGTGACAGCAGTTTACAGGGTGGCTATGGCTACACCTTC.

The sample holds many counts of this clonotype. The chain recombines TRBV7-9 with TRBJ1-1; D perhaps matches TRBD1 (6 bases). V was clipped by 3 bases and J by 8 bases, with 10 bases between them. This CDR3 has 12 amino acids. Germline values: CDR1 SEHNR, CDR2 FQNEAQ (reference sequence). The CDR3 DNA reads as TGTGCCAGCAGCTTCCACAGGGAAGAAGCTTTCTTT. Encoded protein: CASSFHREEAFF.

This clonotype was seen a few times. In DNA, the CDR3 is TGCAGCGTCCGCCTGACAGGCCGCTCTGGGGCCAACGTCCTGACTTTC. Residues: CSVRLTGRSGANVLTF. The V gene is TRBV29-1, the J gene TRBJ2-6, with a tentative D call TRBD1 (6 bases). CDR3 length equals 16 residues. Per germline, CDR1 SQVTM and CDR2 ANQGSEA. Deletions cut 6 bases from V and 0 bases from J, with 15 bases between. Full variable domain (outside the CDR3, taken from reference TRBV29-1 and TRBJ2-6): SAVISQKPSRDICQRGTSLTIQCQVDSQVTMMFWYRQQPGQSLTLIATANQGSEATYESGFVIDKFPISRPNLTFSTLTVSNMSPEDSSIYLCSVRLTGRSGANVLTFGAGSRLTVL.

The gene calls are TRBV5-1 and TRBJ2-1; perhaps TRBD2 as D (6 bases). Trimming shortened V by 3 bases and J by 0 bases, and 22 bases separated the two germline ends. The length of the CDR3 is 19 residues. From germline, CDR1 is SGHRS and CDR2 YFSETQ. The CDR3 nucleotides read TGCGCCAGCAGCTCCCCGCAGGGCGAGCGGGCAAGCTCCTACAATGAGCAGTTCTTC. This sequence encodes CASSSPQGERASSYNEQFF. Full variable domain (outside the CDR3, taken from reference TRBV5-1 and TRBJ2-1): KAGVTQTPRYLIKTRGQQVTLSCSPISGHRSVSWYQQTPGQGLQFLFEYFSETQRNKGNFPGRFSGRQFSNSRSEMNVSTLELGDSALYLCASSSPQGERASSYNEQFFGPGTRLTVL.

This clonotype was detected a few times. This chain joins TRBV9 and TRBJ1-2; the D gene is possibly TRBD1 (5 bases). Germline CDR1 is SGDLS and CDR2 is YYNGEE. Trimming removed 4 bases at V and 7 bases at J, with 14 bases between. The CDR3 is made up of 13 amino acids. CDR3 nucleotides: TGTGCCAGCAGCCCTAGGGACCGGGGTGGCTACACCTTC. Amino acids: CASSPRDRGGYTF.

The chain is built from TRBV28 and TRBJ2-1; D is unresolved. V was shortened by 6 bases and J by 0 bases, with 6 bases between the two germline ends. The CDR3 has 13 residues. Germline-derived CDR1 and CDR2 are MDHEN and SYDVKM. The CDR3 is CASRGISYNEQFF. The CDR3 nucleotides read TGTGCCAGCAGGGGTATCTCCTACAATGAGCAGTTCTTC.

The CDR3 reads CASSFGQGVETQYF. CDR3 DNA: TGTGCCAGCAGTTTCGGGCAGGGGGTGGAGACCCAGTACTTC. The V gene is TRBV12-3 or TRBV12-4, the J gene TRBJ2-5; 7 positions match TRBD1. This CDR3 is 14 amino acids long. J lost 5 bases, V lost 3 bases, and 6 bases had no gene match.

This clonotype was detected a few times. This chain joins TRBV5-4 and TRBJ2-3, with 8 positions matching TRBD1. V was pared by 5 bases and J by 2 bases, with 7 bases of the junction left unmatched. CDR1 is SGHNT and CDR2 is YYREEE in the germline V gene (reference sequence). The CDR3 is 15 residues long. DNA for the CDR3: TGTGCCAGCAGTCGACCGGGACAGGACACAGATACGCAGTATTTT. It is translated as CASSRPGQDTDTQYF.

The chain recombines TRBV4-1 with TRBJ2-3, with a weak D call TRBD1 (5 bases). The DNA end favors TRBJ1-5, so the J call may be wrong. There are 16 residues in the CDR3. Germline CDR1 MGHRA, CDR2 YSYEKL. CDR3 DNA sequence: TGCGCCAGCAGCCGTCTCACTACAGGAGGCACAGATACGCAGCATTTT. Translated, it gives CASSRLTTGGTDTQHF.

This chain uses TRBV3-1 with TRBJ2-2; 10 bases line up with TRBD2. V gave up 3 bases and J gave up 5 bases; unmatched junction bases: 6. This CDR3 has 16 residues. In germline, CDR1 is LGHDT, CDR2 YNNKEL (reference sequence). DNA of the CDR3: TGTGCCAGCAGCCACCAGCGGGGGGGCTCAACCGGGGAGCTGTTTTTT. Protein: CASSHQRGGSTGELFF.